This TCR beta chain was recorded in a study of control samples from healthy donors and cancer patients. TCRdb's copy holds only in-frame clones and misses some; the assay was immunoSEQ multiplex PCR. The table has 260,000 or so clones, over 70% seen once; the top ten hold about an eighth. This CDR3 contains 11 residues. Trimming removed 0 bases from V and 10 bases from J, with 5 bases in between. The V gene's germline CDR1 is SGHDT and CDR2 YYEEEE. This sequence joins TRBV5-6 and TRBJ2-1; D is uncertain. The clonotype comes from a woman aged 60-75 years with lung cancer. The sequencing input was PBMCs. In DNA form, the CDR3 reads TGTGCCAGCAGCTTGGAAGGGGAGCAGTTCTTC. It encodes CASSLEGEQFF.